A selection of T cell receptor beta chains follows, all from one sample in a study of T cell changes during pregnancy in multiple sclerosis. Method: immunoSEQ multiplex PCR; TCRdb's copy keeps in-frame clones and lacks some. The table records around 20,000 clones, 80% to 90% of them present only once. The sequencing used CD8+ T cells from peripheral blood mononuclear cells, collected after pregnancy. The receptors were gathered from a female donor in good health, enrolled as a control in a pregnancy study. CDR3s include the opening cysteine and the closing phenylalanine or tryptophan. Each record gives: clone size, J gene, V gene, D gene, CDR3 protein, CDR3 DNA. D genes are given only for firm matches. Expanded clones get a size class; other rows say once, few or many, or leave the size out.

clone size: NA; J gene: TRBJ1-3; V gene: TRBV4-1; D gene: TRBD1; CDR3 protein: CASSQSGQGAVDTIYF; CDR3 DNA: TGCGCCAGCAGCCAAAGCGGGCAGGGGGCAGTTGACACCATATATTTT
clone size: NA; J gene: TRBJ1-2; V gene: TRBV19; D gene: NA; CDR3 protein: CASSFGAPNYGYTF; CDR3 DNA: TGTGCCAGTAGTTTTGGAGCTCCGAACTATGGCTACACCTTC
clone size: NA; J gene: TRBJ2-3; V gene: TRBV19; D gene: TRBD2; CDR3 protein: CASSPGAGGPDTQYF; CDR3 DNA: TGTGCCAGTAGTCCAGGAGCGGGGGGGCCCGATACGCAGTATTTT
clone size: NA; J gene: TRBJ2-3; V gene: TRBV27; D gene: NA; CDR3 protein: CASSFTGDTQYF; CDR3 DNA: TGTGCCAGCAGTTTCACGGGAGATACGCAGTATTTT
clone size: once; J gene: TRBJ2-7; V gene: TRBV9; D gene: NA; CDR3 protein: CASSREGSSYEQYF; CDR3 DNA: TGTGCCAGCAGCCGAGAAGGGAGCTCCTACGAGCAGTACTTC
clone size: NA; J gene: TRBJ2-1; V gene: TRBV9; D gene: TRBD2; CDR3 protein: CASSVATTSGGDEQFF; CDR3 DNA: TGTGCCAGCAGCGTAGCTACGACTAGCGGGGGAGATGAGCAGTTCTTC
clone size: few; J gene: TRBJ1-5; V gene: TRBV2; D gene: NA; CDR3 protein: CASSEWQGLFQPQHF; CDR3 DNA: TGTGCCAGCAGTGAATGGCAGGGTTTGTTTCAGCCCCAGCATTTT
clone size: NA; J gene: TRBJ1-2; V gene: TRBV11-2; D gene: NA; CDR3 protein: CASHFSGGDGYTF; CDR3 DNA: TGTGCCAGTCACTTTTCGGGGGGAGATGGCTACACCTTC
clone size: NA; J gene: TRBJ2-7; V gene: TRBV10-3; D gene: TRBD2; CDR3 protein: CAISESGLNKPETSYEQYF; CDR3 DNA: TGTGCCATCAGTGAGTCGGGACTAAATAAACCCGAAACTTCCTACGAGCAGTACTTC
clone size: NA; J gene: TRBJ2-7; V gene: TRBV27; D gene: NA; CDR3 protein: CASSLIGQGIDEQYF; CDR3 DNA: TGTGCCAGCAGTTTAATCGGGCAGGGGATAGACGAGCAGTACTTC
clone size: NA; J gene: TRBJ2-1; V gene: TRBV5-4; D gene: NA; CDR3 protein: CASSLALSSLSHNEQFF; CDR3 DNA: TGTGCCAGCAGCTTGGCCTTGAGCTCTCTTAGCCACAATGAGCAGTTCTTC